This T cell receptor (beta chain) derives from a study of human T cells and chemical hapten exposure. Across the study: Patients having alopecia areata, totalis or universalis were mostly female.

Study-level results: Once DPC sensitization occurred, TCRs above 1 in 1000 frequency showed no change.

During construction of the library, unique molecular identifiers were attached to individual cDNA molecules for quantitative, reproducible TCR counting. TCRdb re-analysed the RACE reads in MiXCR, keeping a single row per CDR3 protein. Among nearly 350,000 distinct CDR3 sequences listed, around 7% were seen once. In its sample, this clonotype was seen a few times. Its matching antigen is unknown. Time point defined: patch test 1, 2 weeks after DPC sensitization. Noted treatment: therapeutic diphenylcyclopropenone sensitization with weekly scalp DPC. Suited to DPC and affected by alopecia, the donors ranged from 18 to 70 years old. The sequencing here drew on whole blood, taken in connection with sensitization to the hapten diphenylcyclopropenone (DPC). The TCR sequence derives from a woman between 18 and 29 years old with alopecia areata. Some clones in this sample may be carry-over from other donors' samples.

The DNA for the CDR3 is TGTGCCAGCAGCAAGGACAGGGGGGACAATCAGCCCCAGCATTTT. The encoded protein is CASSKDRGDNQPQHF. The V call is TRBV6-2 or TRBV6-3, the J call TRBJ1-5; 10 nucleotides line up with TRBD1. The CDR3 has 15 residues. The V gene's germline CDR1 is MNHEY and CDR2 SVGEGT. J gave up 3 bases and V 6 bases, and 5 bases lay outside the gene matches.